This T cell receptor (beta chain) emerged from a study of T cells after yellow fever vaccination. Overall study results and limits: CD4 and CD8 compartments shared a small share of clonotypes, likely from convergent recombination. Post-booster repertoires contained most primary-vaccination clones again (almost 97% CD4, about 90% CD8).

One entry per CDR3 protein results from TCRdb running MiXCR on the 5' RACE reads. Seen here are some 320,000 distinct CDR3 sequences, about 9.5% observed once, and the top ten hold approximately 18%. The junction had 6 bases not matched to a gene; V was cut back by 3 bases and J by 2 bases. Germline CDR1 reads DFQATT; CDR2 reads SNEGSKA (reference sequence). The CDR3 spans 14 residues. This clonotype has just a few counts. As yet, its antigen is unknown. The receptor was isolated from a man between 18 and 35 years old who received the YFV17D yellow fever vaccine. Sequenced material: PBMCs, taken on the day of the first yellow fever vaccination. The chain is built from TRBV20-1 and TRBJ2-7; TRBD2 aligns across 8 bases. In DNA, the CDR3 is TGCAGTGCTAGTCCAGGGACTAGACCCTACGAGCAGTACGTC. Protein product: CSASPGTRPYEQYV.